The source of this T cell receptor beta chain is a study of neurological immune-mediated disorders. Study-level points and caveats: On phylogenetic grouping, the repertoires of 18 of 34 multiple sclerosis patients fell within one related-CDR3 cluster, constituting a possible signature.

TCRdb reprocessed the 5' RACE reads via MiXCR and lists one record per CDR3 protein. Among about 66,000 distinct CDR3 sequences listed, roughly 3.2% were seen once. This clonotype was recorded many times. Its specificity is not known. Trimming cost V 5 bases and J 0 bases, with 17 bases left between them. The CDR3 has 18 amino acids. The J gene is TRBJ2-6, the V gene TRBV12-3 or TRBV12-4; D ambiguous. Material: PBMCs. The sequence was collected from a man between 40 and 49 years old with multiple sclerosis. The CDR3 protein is CASSPLLGPVSGANVLTF. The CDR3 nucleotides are TGTGCCAGCAGTCCACTCTTGGGTCCGGTCTCTGGGGCCAACGTCCTGACTTTC.